Presented here are 17 T cell receptor beta chains from one specimen sequenced in a study of cytomegalovirus exposure and HLA in healthy donors. 13 Jbeta primers and 60 Vbeta primers were used for the PCR. Produced via immunoSEQ multiplex PCR; TCRdb's table is partial and in-frame only. Of 55,000 to 80,000 clones in the sample, approximately 78% were seen once. Sequencing used PBMCs. The receptors come from a woman in her 30s in good health and CMV-seronegative.

This chain connects TRBV2 to TRBJ1-5; 7 positions agree with TRBD1. Germline V gene data show CDR1 as SNHLY and CDR2 as FYNNEI. V trimming: 10 bases; J trimming: 8 bases; junction bases outside the gene matches: 11. This CDR3 region has 13 residues. CDR3 coding DNA: TGTGCCACTGCGGACAGGCTGAGCGAGCCCCAGCATTTT. Its translation: CATADRLSEPQHF.

The chain has TRBV2 and TRBJ2-3, with 9 bases aligning to TRBD1. Per germline, CDR1 SNHLY and CDR2 FYNNEI. With V trimmed by 7 bases and J by 1 base, 6 bases remained unmatched. This CDR3 has 15 amino acids. CDR3 in amino acids: CASTTGTGRTDTQYF. The CDR3 DNA sequence: TGTGCCAGCACCACCGGGACAGGGCGCACAGATACGCAGTATTTT.

The rearrangement joins TRBV6-5 to TRBJ2-2, with 8 positions matching TRBD1. Trimming cost V 6 bases and J 0 bases; bases outside gene matches: 3. The CDR3 runs to 15 residues. Germline V gives CDR1 MNHEY, CDR2 SVGAGI. The CDR3 DNA reads TGTGCCAGCAGACCGGACAGGGCGAACACCGGGGAGCTGTTTTTT. Translating gives CASRPDRANTGELFF.

The chain is built from TRBV11-2 and TRBJ2-7; TRBD2 matches at 10 bases. This CDR3 region has 14 residues. Germline V gene data show CDR1 as SGHAT and CDR2 as FQNNGV. J was trimmed by 0 bases and V by 5 bases; bases with no gene match: 1. This CDR3 reads CASSLAGDSYEQYF. The CDR3 nucleotides read TGTGCCAGCAGCCTAGCGGGGGACTCCTACGAGCAGTACTTC.

Only one count was recorded for this clone. The V and J genes are TRBV18 and TRBJ1-1; no clear D. V lost 3 bases to trimming and J lost 3 bases, with 17 bases between them. CDR1 is KGHSH and CDR2 is LQKENI in the germline V gene. The CDR3 consists of 16 residues. CDR3 DNA sequence: TGTGCCAGCTCACCGGAGCCAGAGGGCGCGGACACTGAAGCTTTCTTT. Translating gives CASSPEPEGADTEAFF.

This chain links TRBV4-2 with TRBJ1-2; 8 positions match TRBD1. V lost 2 bases, J lost 4 bases, and 18 bases stayed unmatched. Germline values: CDR1 LGHNA, CDR2 YNFKEQ. CDR3 size: 19 residues. CDR3 region: CASSQRLQGAPMWGYGYTF. The CDR3 DNA reads TGTGCCAGCAGCCAAAGACTCCAGGGGGCCCCTATGTGGGGCTATGGCTACACCTTC.

This clone was found a few times. The CDR3 reads CASSEWGGMTYEQYF. As DNA, the CDR3 is TGTGCCAGCAGTGAATGGGGGGGGATGACCTACGAGCAGTACTTC. The chain uses TRBV6-1 and TRBJ2-5; TRBD2 matches 7 bases. The J call could be wrong; TRBJ2-7 is a better fit for the DNA end. The CDR3 consists of 15 residues. Germline assignment: CDR1 MNHNS and CDR2 SASEGT.

The rearrangement links TRBV7-6 to TRBJ1-4, with D unclear. CDR3 length equals 15 residues. V was clipped by 1 base and J by 7 bases, with 13 bases between them. The germline V gene encodes CDR1 SGHVS and CDR2 FNYEAQ. The CDR3 region is CASSLGGLEGEKLFF. For the CDR3, the DNA is TGTGCCAGCAGCTTAGGTGGACTTGAGGGTGAAAAACTGTTTTTT.

The rearrangement uses TRBV28 and TRBJ2-7; unclear D gene. V lost 4 bases, J lost 0 bases, and 22 bases lay in between. The CDR3 is 18 residues long. Germline loops: CDR1 MDHEN, CDR2 SYDVKM. CDR3 DNA sequence: TGTGCCAGCAGTTACTACGTCGGCAAGCCAGTGAACTCCTACGAGCAGTACTTC. As protein: CASSYYVGKPVNSYEQYF.

This sequence joins TRBV28 and TRBJ1-2; TRBD1 matches at 7 bases. Germline CDR1 reads MDHEN; CDR2 reads SYDVKM. V lost 4 bases, J lost 5 bases, and 7 bases stayed unmatched. This CDR3 region has 14 residues. The CDR3 coding sequence is TGTGCCAGCAGTTCAGACAGGGAGCGGTATGGCTACACCTTC. The encoded protein is CASSSDRERYGYTF.

The gene calls are TRBV5-1 and TRBJ1-3, with D tentatively TRBD1 (5 bases). CDR1 is SGHRS, CDR2 YFSETQ, per germline. Trimming took off 2 bases at V and 0 bases at J, with 12 bases between the two ends. The CDR3 spans 16 residues. CDR3 loop: CASSLDTGNSGNTIYF. The CDR3 coding sequence is TGCGCCAGCAGCTTAGACACAGGCAACTCTGGAAACACCATATATTTT.

The chain uses TRBV11-3 and TRBJ2-7, with D tentatively TRBD1 (5 bases). The V end lost 1 base, the J end lost 6 bases, and 10 bases lay between the germline ends. CDR3 size: 13 residues. Germline V CDR1 and CDR2: SGHNT, YENEEA. The CDR3 loop reads CASSLADGAEQYF. Written as DNA, the CDR3 is TGTGCCAGCAGCTTAGCGGATGGGGCCGAGCAGTACTTC. The full variable domain, with the rest looked up from reference TRBV11-3 and TRBJ2-7, is EAGVVQSPRYKIIEKKQPVAFWCNPISGHNTLYWYLQNLGQGPELLIRYENEEAVDDSQLPKDRFSAERLKGVDSTLKIQPAELGDSAVYLCASSLADGAEQYFGPGTRLTVT.

V and J are TRBV18 and TRBJ2-7; the D gene is possibly TRBD1 (5 bases). V was cut by 0 bases and J by 3 bases, with 12 bases left in between. The V gene's germline CDR1 is KGHSH and CDR2 LQKENI. This CDR3 spans 15 amino acids. In DNA, the CDR3 is TGTGCCAGCTCACCACCGTCAGGGATGAACTACGAGCAGTACTTC. Protein sequence: CASSPPSGMNYEQYF. The whole variable domain, remainder taken from reference TRBV18 and TRBJ2-7, is NAGVMQNPRHLVRRRGQEARLRCSPMKGHSHVYWYRQLPEEGLKFMVYLQKENIIDESGMPKERFSAEFPKEGPSILRIQQVVRGDSAAYFCASSPPSGMNYEQYFGPGTRLTVT.

The CDR3 DNA sequence: TGTGCCAGCAGCCCCATGGGGCAGTCAGCTAACTATGGCTACACCTTC. Encoded protein: CASSPMGQSANYGYTF. This sequence joins TRBV7-9 and TRBJ1-2; a possible D gene is TRBD1 (5 bases). Germline V gene sequence: CDR1 SEHNR, CDR2 FQNEAQ (reference sequence). Trimming took off 5 bases at V and 0 bases at J, with 16 bases between the two ends. The length of the CDR3 is 16 residues.

As to this clone: Germline and junction disagree at one end, which may indicate a read error. CDR3 loop: CASSLTSGGSTDTQYF. Written as DNA, the CDR3 is TGTGCTAGCAGCCTTACTAGCGGGGGAAGCACAGATACGCAGTATTTT. The rearrangement joins TRBV7-7 to TRBJ2-3; 11 nucleotides align to TRBD2. This CDR3 contains 16 residues. Germline CDR1 is SSHAT and CDR2 is FNYEAQ (reference sequence).

This chain connects TRBV28 to TRBJ2-7; the D gene is possibly TRBD1 (6 bases). Germline V CDR1 and CDR2: MDHEN, SYDVKM. The CDR3 is 13 amino acids. Trimming cost V 5 bases and J 5 bases, with 13 bases left between them. CDR3 residues: CASSPLGADEQYF. The CDR3 DNA sequence: TGTGCCAGCAGTCCCTTGGGGGCCGACGAGCAGTACTTC.

The chain carries TRBV2 and TRBJ1-1; D is ambiguous. There are 13 residues in the CDR3. V was trimmed by 8 bases and J by 7 bases, leaving 17 bases between them. The V gene's germline CDR1 is SNHLY and CDR2 FYNNEI. CDR3 in amino acids: CASGRASRIEAFF. In DNA form, the CDR3 reads TGTGCCAGCGGGAGGGCCAGCCGTATTGAAGCTTTCTTT.